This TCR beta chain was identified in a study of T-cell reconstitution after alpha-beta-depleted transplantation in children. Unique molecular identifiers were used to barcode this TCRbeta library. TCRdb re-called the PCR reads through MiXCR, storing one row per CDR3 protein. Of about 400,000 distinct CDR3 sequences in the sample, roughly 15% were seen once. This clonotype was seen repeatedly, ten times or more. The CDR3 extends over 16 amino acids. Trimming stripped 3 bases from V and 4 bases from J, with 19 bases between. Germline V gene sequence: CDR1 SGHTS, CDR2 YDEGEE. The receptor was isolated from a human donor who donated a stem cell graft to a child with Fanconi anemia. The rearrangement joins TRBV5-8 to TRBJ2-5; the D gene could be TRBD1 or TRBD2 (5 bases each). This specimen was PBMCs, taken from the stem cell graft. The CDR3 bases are TGTGCCAGCAGCTCGACGGGTACAGGCGAGGGAGAGACCCAGTACTTC. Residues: CASSSTGTGEGETQYF.